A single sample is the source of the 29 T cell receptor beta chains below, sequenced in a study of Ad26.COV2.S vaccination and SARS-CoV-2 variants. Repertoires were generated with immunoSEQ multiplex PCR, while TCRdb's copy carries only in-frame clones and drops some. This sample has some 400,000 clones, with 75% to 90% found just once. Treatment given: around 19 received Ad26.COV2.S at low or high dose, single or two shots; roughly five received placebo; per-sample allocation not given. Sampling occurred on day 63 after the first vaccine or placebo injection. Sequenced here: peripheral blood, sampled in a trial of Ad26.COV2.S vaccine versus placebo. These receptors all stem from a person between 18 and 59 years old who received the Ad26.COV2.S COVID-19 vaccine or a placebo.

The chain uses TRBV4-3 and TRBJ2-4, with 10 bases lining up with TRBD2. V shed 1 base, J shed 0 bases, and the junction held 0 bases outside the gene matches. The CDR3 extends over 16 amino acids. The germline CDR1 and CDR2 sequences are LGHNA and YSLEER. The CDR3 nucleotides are TGCGCCAGCAGCCAAGGACTAGCGGGAGCCAAAAACATTCAGTACTTC. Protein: CASSQGLAGAKNIQYF.

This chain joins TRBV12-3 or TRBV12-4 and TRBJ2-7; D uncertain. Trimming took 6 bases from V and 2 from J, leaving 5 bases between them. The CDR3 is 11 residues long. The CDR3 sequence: CASRGAYEQYF. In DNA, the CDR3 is TGTGCCAGCAGAGGCGCCTACGAGCAGTACTTC.

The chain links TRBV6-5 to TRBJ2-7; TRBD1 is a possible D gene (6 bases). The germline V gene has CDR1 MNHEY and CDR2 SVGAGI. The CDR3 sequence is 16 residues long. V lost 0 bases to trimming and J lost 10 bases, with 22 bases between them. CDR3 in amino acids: CASSYSRTVNPPPQYF. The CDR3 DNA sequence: TGTGCCAGCAGTTACTCGCGGACAGTAAATCCCCCGCCCCAGTACTTC.

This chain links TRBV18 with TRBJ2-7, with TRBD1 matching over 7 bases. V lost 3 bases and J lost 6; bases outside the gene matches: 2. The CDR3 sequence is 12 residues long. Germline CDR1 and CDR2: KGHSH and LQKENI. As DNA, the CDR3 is TGTGCCAGCTCACCTGACAGGGTCGAGCAGTACTTC. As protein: CASSPDRVEQYF.

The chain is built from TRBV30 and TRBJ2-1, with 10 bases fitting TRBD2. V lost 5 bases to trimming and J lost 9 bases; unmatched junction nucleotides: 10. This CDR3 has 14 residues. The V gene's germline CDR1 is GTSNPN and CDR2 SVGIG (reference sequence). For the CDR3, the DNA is TGTGCCTGGGGCGCTAGCGGGAGTGGGTTTGAGCAGTTCTTC. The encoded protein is CAWGASGSGFEQFF.

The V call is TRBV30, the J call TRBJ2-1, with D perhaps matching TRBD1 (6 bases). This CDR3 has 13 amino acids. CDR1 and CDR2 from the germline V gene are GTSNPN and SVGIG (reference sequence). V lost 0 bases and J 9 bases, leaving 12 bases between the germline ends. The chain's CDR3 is CAWSVDRSSEQFF. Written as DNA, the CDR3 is TGTGCCTGGAGTGTAGACAGGTCATCTGAGCAGTTCTTC.

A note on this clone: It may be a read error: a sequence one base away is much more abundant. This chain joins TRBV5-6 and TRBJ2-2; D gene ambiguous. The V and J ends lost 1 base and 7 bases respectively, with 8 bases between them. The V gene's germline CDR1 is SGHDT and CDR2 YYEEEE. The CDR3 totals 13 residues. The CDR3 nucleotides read TGTGCCAGCAGCTTGTCTGGTGGCGGGGAGCTGTTTTTT. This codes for CASSLSGGGELFF.

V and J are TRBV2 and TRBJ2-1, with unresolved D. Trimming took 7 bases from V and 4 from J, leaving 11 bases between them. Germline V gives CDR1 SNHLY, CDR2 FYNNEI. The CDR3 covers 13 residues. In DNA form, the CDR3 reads TGTGCCAGCAACCCTACAAGATACAATGAGCAGTTCTTC. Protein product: CASNPTRYNEQFF.

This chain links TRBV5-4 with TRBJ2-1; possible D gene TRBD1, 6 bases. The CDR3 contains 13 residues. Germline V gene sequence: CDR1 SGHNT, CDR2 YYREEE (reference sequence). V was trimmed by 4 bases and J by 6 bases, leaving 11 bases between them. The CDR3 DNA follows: TGTGCCAGCAGCAGAGGACAGAGCAATGAGCAGTTCTTC. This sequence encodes CASSRGQSNEQFF.

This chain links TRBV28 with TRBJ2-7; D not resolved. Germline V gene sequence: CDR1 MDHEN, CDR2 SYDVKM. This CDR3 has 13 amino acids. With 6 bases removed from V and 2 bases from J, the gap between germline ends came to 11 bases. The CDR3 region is CASSPQPPYEQYF. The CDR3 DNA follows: TGTGCCAGCAGCCCGCAGCCTCCCTACGAGCAGTACTTC.

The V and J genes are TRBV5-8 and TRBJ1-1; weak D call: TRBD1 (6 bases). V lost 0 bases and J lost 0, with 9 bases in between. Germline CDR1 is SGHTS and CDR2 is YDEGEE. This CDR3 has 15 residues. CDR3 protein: CASSLGRGVNTEAFF. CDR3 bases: TGTGCCAGCAGCTTGGGTAGGGGGGTGAACACTGAAGCTTTCTTT.

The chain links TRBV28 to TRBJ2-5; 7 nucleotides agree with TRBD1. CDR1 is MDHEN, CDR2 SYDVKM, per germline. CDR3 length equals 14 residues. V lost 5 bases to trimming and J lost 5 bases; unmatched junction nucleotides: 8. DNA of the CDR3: TGTGCCAGCAGTCCGACAGGGTGGGAGGAGACCCAGTACTTC. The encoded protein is CASSPTGWEETQYF.

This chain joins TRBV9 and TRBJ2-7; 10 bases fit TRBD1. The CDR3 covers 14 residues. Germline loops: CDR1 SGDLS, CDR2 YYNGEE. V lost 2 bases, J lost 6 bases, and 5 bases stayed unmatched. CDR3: CASSVGDRGGEQYF. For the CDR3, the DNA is TGTGCCAGCAGCGTCGGGGACAGGGGAGGCGAGCAGTACTTC.

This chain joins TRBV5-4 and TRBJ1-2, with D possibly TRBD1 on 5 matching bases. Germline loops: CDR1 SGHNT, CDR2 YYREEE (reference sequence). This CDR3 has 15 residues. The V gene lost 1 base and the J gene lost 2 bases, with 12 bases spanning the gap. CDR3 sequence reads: CASSLYQGANYGYTF. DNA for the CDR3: TGTGCCAGCAGCTTGTACCAGGGAGCAAACTATGGCTACACCTTC.

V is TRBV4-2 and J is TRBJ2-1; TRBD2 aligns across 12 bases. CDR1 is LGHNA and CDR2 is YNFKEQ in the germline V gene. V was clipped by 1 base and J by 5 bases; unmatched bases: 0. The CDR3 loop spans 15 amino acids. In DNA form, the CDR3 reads TGTGCCAGCAGCCAAGGGACTAGCGGGAACAATGAGCAGTTCTTC. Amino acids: CASSQGTSGNNEQFF.

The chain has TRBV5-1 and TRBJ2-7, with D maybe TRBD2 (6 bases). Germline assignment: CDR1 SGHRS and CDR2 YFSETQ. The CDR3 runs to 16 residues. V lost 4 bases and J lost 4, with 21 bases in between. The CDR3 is CASSPLGLDRQYEQYF. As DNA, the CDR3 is TGCGCCAGCAGCCCCCTGGGACTGGATCGTCAGTACGAGCAGTACTTC.

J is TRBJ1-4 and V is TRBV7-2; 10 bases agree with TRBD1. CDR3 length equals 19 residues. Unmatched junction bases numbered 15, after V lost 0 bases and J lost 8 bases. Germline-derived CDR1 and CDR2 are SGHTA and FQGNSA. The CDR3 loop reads CASSLAFPGQGIGREKLFF. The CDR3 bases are TGTGCCAGCAGCTTAGCCTTCCCGGGACAGGGGATCGGGAGGGAAAAACTGTTTTTT. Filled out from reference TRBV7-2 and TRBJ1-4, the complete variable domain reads GAGVSQSPSNKVTEKGKDVELRCDPISGHTALYWYRQSLGQGLEFLIYFQGNSAPDKSGLPSDRFSAERTGGSVSTLTIQRTQQEDSAVYLCASSLAFPGQGIGREKLFFGSGTQLSVL.

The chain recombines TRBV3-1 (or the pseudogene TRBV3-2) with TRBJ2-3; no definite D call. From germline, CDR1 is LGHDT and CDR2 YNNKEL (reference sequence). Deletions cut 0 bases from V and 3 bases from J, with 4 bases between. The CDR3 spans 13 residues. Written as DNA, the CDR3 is TGTGCCAGCAGCCAAGATAGGACAGATACGCAGTATTTT. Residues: CASSQDRTDTQYF.

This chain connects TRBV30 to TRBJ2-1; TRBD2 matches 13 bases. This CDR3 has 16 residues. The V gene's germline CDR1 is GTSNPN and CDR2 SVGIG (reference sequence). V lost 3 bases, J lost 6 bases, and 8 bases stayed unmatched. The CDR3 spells CAWSPTGTSGVNEQFF. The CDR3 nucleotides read TGTGCCTGGAGCCCGACCGGGACTAGCGGGGTCAATGAGCAGTTCTTC.

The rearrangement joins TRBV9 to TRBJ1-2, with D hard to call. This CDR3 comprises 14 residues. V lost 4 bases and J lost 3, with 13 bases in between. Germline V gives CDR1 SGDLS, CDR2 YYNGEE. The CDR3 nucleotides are TGTGCCAGCAGCCCTTCGGGGTCGGACTATGGCTACACCTTC. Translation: CASSPSGSDYGYTF.

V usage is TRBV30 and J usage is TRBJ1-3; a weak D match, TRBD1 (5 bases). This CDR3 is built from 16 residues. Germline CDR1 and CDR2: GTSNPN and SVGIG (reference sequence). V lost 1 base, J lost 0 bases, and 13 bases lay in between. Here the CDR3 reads CAWSAPGRLSGNTIYF. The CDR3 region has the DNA TGTGCCTGGAGTGCTCCGGGACGGCTCTCTGGAAACACCATATATTTT.

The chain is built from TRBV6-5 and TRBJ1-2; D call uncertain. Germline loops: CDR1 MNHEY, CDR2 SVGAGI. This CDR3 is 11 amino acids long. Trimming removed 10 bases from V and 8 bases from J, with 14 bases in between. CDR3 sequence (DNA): TGTGCCACTAAAGAGGAAAGGGGCTACACCTTC. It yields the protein CATKEERGYTF.

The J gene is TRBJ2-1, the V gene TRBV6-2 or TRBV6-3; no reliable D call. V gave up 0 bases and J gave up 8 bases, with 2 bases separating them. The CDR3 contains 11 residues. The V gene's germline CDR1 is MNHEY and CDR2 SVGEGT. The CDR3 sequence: CASSYSYEQFF. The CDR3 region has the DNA TGTGCCAGCAGTTACTCTTATGAGCAGTTCTTC.

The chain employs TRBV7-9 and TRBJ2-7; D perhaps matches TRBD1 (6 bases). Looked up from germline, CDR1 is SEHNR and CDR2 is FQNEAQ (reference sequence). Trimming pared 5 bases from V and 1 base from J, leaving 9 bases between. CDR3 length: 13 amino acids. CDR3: CASSPGTSYEQYF. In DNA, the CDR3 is TGTGCCAGCAGCCCAGGGACATCCTACGAGCAGTACTTC.

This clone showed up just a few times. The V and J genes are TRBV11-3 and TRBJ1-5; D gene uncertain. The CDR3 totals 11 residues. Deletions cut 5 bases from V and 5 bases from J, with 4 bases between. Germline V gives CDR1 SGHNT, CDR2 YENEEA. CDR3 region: CASSLDQPQHF. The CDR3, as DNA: TGTGCCAGCAGCCTGGATCAGCCCCAGCATTTT.

The DNA of the CDR3 is TGTGCCAGCAGCGATCGACTAGCGGGAGTTGTCGCTACGCAGTATTTT. Translated, it gives CASSDRLAGVVATQYF. The chain recombines TRBV5-4 with TRBJ2-3, with 12 positions matching TRBD2. CDR1 and CDR2 (germline): SGHNT, YYREEE (reference sequence). The CDR3 is 16 amino acids. J lost 8 bases, V lost 4 bases, and 11 bases had no gene match.

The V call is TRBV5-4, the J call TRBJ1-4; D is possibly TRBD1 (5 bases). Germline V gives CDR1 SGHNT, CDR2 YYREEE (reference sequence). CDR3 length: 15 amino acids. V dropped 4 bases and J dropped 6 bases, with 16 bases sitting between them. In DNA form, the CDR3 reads TGTGCCAGCAGCCGTGGCGGGGGGGTGGATGAAAAACTGTTTTTT. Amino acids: CASSRGGGVDEKLFF.

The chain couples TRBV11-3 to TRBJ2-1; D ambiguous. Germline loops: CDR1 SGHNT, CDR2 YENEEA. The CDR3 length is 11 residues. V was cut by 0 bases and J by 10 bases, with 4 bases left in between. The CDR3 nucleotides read TGTGCCAGCAGCTTAGAAGGCGAGCAGTTCTTC. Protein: CASSLEGEQFF.

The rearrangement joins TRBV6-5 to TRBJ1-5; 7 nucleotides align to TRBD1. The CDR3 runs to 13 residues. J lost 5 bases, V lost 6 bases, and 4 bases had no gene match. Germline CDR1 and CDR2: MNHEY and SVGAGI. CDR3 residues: CASRDRVDQPQHF. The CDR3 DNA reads TGTGCCAGCAGAGACAGGGTTGATCAGCCCCAGCATTTT.